This T cell receptor beta chain was retrieved from a study of T cells expressing NK-cell markers. Study-level information: Most of the eight sequenced donors were classified as HCMV-seropositive, and one was classified as seronegative.

This CDR3 region has 14 residues. Germline assignment: CDR1 SGHDT and CDR2 YYEEEE. Each CDR3 protein gets one entry in TCRdb, which reprocessed the 5' RACE reads and gives no DNA. The sample's table shows 200,000 to 300,000 distinct CDR3 sequences. This TCR was sampled from a man younger than 35 in good health. The chain recombines TRBV5-6 with TRBJ2-5; TCRdb designates TRBD1, a call that cannot be tested without DNA. Sequenced: blood T cells: a sorted CD56 or NKG2C T cell subset, CD4+ or CD8+ T cells, or bulk PBMC T cells (not recorded which). CDR3 protein: CASSLGTGRETQYF.